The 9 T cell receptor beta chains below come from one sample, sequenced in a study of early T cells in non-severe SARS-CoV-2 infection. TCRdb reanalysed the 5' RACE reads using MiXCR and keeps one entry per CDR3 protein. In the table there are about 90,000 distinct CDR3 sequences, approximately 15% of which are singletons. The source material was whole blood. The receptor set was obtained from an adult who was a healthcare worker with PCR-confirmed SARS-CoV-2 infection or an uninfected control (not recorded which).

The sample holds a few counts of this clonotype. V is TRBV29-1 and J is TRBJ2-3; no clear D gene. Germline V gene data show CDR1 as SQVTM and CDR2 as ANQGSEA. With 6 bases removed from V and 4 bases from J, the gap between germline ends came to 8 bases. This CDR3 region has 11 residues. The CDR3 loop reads CSVPNPDTQYF. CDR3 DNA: TGCAGCGTCCCGAACCCAGATACGCAGTATTTT.

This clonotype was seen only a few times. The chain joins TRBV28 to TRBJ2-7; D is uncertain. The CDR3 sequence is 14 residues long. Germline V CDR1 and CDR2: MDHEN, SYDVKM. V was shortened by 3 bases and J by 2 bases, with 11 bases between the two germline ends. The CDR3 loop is CASSLLWLAYEQYF. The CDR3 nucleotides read TGTGCCAGCAGTTTGCTCTGGCTTGCCTACGAGCAGTACTTC.

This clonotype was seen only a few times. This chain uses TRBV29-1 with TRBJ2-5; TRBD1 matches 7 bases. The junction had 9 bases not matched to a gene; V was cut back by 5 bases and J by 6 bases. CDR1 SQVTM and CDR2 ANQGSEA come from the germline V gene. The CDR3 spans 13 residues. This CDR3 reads CSVSGTVMKTQYF. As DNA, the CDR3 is TGCAGCGTTTCCGGGACAGTAATGAAGACCCAGTACTTC.

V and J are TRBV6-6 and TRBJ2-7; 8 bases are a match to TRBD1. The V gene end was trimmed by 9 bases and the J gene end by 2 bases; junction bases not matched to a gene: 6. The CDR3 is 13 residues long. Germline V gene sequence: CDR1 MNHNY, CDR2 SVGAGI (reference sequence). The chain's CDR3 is CARLGQGAYEQYF. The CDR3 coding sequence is TGTGCCAGACTAGGACAGGGCGCCTACGAGCAGTACTTC.

The chain's CDR3 is CASSTGTSGSRAKNIQYF. The CDR3, as DNA: TGTGCCAGCAGTACCGGGACTAGCGGGAGCAGAGCCAAAAACATTCAGTACTTC. The gene calls are TRBV27 and TRBJ2-4, with 14 positions matching TRBD2. J gave up 0 bases and V 5 bases, and 6 bases lay outside the gene matches. This CDR3 region has 18 residues. Germline lookup yields CDR1 MNHEY and CDR2 SMNVEV (reference sequence).

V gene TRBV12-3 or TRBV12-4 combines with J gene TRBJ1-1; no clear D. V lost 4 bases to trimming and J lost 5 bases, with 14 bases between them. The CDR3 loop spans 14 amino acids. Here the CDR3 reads CASSYGRRRTEAFF. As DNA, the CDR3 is TGTGCCAGCAGTTATGGGCGGCGGCGTACTGAAGCTTTCTTT.

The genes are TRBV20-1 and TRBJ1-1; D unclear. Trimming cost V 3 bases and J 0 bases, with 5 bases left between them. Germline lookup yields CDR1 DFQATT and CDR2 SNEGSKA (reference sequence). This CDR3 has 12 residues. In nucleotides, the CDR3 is TGCAGTGCTAGGAACCTGAACACTGAAGCTTTCTTT. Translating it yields CSARNLNTEAFF.

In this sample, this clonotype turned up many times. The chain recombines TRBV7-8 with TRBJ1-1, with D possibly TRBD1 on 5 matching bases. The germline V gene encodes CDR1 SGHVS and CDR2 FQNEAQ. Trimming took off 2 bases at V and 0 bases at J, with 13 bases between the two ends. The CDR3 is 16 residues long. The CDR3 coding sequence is TGTGCCAGCAGCTTACCCGCAGGGATTATGAACACTGAAGCTTTCTTT. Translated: CASSLPAGIMNTEAFF.

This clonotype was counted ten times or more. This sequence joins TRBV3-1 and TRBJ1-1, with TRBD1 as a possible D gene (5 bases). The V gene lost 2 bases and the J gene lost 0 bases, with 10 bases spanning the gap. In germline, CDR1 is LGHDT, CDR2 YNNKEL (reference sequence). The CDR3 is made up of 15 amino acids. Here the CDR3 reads CASSQYGQLNTEAFF. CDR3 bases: TGTGCCAGCAGCCAATATGGACAATTGAACACTGAAGCTTTCTTT. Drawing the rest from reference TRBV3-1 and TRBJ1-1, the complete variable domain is DTAVSQTPKYLVTQMGNDKSIKCEQNLGHDTMYWYKQDSKKFLKIMFSYNNKELIINETVPNRFSPKSPDKAHLNLHINSLELGDSAVYFCASSQYGQLNTEAFFGQGTRLTVV.